This is a list of T cell receptor beta chains from one sample in a study of shared clonotypes between healthy human individuals. This table comes from immunoSEQ multiplex PCR, and its TCRdb copy is limited to in-frame clones, with some not included. The sample carries 950,000 to 1,100,000 clones, around four fifths recorded once. The sample taken for sequencing was memory CD4+ T cells sorted from blood. The receptors stem from a man aged 18 to 29 in good health. The conserved cysteine and the conserved F or W are not part of the CDR3 here. The order of the fields is J gene, V gene, CDR3 protein.

>TRBJ2-7|TRBV28
ASSTGRIALWY
>TRBJ2-7|TRBV11-2
ASSTTSGETYEQY
>TRBJ1-1|TRBV6-1
ATQRAMNTEAF
>TRBJ2-4|TRBV6-6
ASNSHDGGKNIQY
>TRBJ2-7|TRBV7-7
ASSRTNDNRYEQY
>TRBJ2-1|TRBV6-5
ASSYRGDNEQF
>TRBJ1-1|TRBV11-2
ASSLTGADTEAF
>TRBJ2-5|TRBV6-5
ATRRTQETQY
>TRBJ2-7|TRBV5-6
ASATGNSYEQY
>TRBJ1-2|TRBV6-6
ASSQTEYGYT
>TRBJ2-2|TRBV5-1
ASSSTANTGELF
>TRBJ2-3|TRBV6-6
ASSYKGTDTQY
>TRBJ2-3|TRBV30
AGSSPDTQY
>TRBJ1-1|TRBV28
ASTPGSGNTEAF
>TRBJ1-5|TRBV14
ASSQEIGQPQH
>TRBJ1-1|TRBV5-5
ASSLMLRTEAF
>TRBJ1-4|TRBV10-3
AISEGVNEKLF
>TRBJ2-3|TRBV6-1
AIPRGGVVTDTQY
>TRBJ2-2|TRBV7-9
ASSLGSGLNTGELF
>TRBJ2-3|TRBV9
ASSAGLAGSTDTQY
>TRBJ1-6|TRBV2
ATRGTASNNSPLH
>TRBJ1-2|TRBV5-1
ASSFGRTNYGYT
>TRBJ2-1|TRBV27
ASSLRTSGGAWSYNEQF
>TRBJ2-7|TRBV11-3
ASSLEASSYEQY
>TRBJ2-2|TRBV30
AWTRQANTGELF
>TRBJ1-1|TRBV21-1
ASSKTPGRNTEAF
>TRBJ2-1|TRBV5-4
ASSSTTSGSRYEQF
>TRBJ2-5|TRBV5-1
ASSLAGGGPMMTQY
>TRBJ1-2|TRBV4-1
ASSLGQEQGGYT
>TRBJ2-1|TRBV5-4
ASSLGGGYNNEQF
>TRBJ2-2|TRBV7-2
ASSFRTSAPGELF
>TRBJ1-6|TRBV2
ASTSGKGNSPLH
>TRBJ2-7|TRBV7-2
ASSLVGSGVPYEQY
>TRBJ1-5|TRBV28
ASSLRGYSNQPQH